This T cell receptor beta chain emerged from a study of PD-1 blockade in classical Hodgkin lymphoma. The patients all showed relapse after autologous stem cell transplantation, while their brentuximab vedotin exposure varied. Repertoires were generated with immunoSEQ multiplex PCR, while TCRdb's copy carries only in-frame clones and drops some. Of some 93,000 clones listed, roughly 89% are singletons. The germline CDR1 and CDR2 sequences are SGHAT and FQNNGV. This CDR3 is 18 amino acids long. The rearrangement joins TRBV11-2 to TRBJ2-5; TRBD1 matches at 10 bases. The end of the DNA aligns better with TRBJ2-7, so the J call may be wrong. The TCR was taken from a human donor with classical Hodgkin lymphoma. The sample was peripheral blood mononuclear cells (PBMCs), taken before the second cycle of nivolumab. The CDR3: CASSLDGAGTGVYYEQYF. The CDR3 DNA sequence: TGTGCCAGCAGCTTAGATGGGGCCGGGACAGGGGTTTACTACGAGCAGTACTTC.